Following are 14 T cell receptor beta chains from one sample sequenced in a study of blood T cell repertoires in COVID-19. The assay was immunoSEQ multiplex PCR, and TCRdb's table has in-frame clones only and misses some. The table has some 400,000 clones, 90% seen once; the top ten hold around 6.3%. The sequencing sample was made of peripheral blood. These receptors all come from a man aged 18 to 30 with active or convalescent COVID-19.

This chain uses TRBV10-3 with TRBJ1-5; 7 positions agree with TRBD1. This CDR3 has 15 amino acids. Losses at the gene ends were 6 bases for V and 5 bases for J; bases not matched to a gene: 10. Germline V gene lookup returns CDR1 ENHRY and CDR2 SYGVKD. CDR3 sequence (DNA): TGTGCCATCAGCGATCCCGACAGGGATCATCAGCCCCAGCATTTT. This gives the protein CAISDPDRDHQPQHF.

The V and J genes are TRBV18 and TRBJ2-7, with D perhaps TRBD2 (5 bases). The CDR3 is made up of 16 amino acids. Germline V gives CDR1 KGHSH, CDR2 LQKENI. Trimming pared 6 bases from V and 0 bases from J, leaving 18 bases between. The DNA of the CDR3 is TGTGCCAGCTCGATCTCCCTGGACTCGAGCTCCTACGAGCAGTACTTC. This gives the protein CASSISLDSSSYEQYF.

The chain links TRBV7-3 to TRBJ1-2; 7 bases align to TRBD1. V was clipped by 5 bases and J by 8 bases; unmatched bases: 8. Per the germline V gene, CDR1 is SGHTA and CDR2 is FQGTGA. The CDR3 covers 13 residues. CDR3 DNA: TGTGCCAGCAGCCGCCCGACAGGGAACGGCTACACCTTC. Protein product: CASSRPTGNGYTF.

This chain links TRBV24-1 with TRBJ2-3; D may be TRBD1 (6 bases). The V end was cut by 4 bases, the J end by 1 base, with 11 bases between. Germline loops: CDR1 KGHDR, CDR2 SFDVKD. This CDR3 has 15 amino acids. CDR3 nucleotides: TGTGCCACCAGTGAAACAGGGATGGGCACAGATACGCAGTATTTT. The encoded protein is CATSETGMGTDTQYF.

This chain joins TRBV9 and TRBJ2-2; 10 bases align to TRBD2. Germline trimming cut 4 bases from V and 7 bases from J; bases unmatched to any gene: 13. This CDR3 region has 17 residues. Germline V gene data show CDR1 as SGDLS and CDR2 as YYNGEE. Here the CDR3 reads CASSPLSGRAGGGELFF. The CDR3 DNA reads TGTGCCAGCAGCCCCCTCAGCGGGAGGGCCGGAGGCGGGGAGCTGTTTTTT. Using reference TRBV9 and TRBJ2-2 for the parts outside the CDR3, the full variable domain is DSGVTQTPKHLITATGQRVTLRCSPRSGDLSVYWYQQSLDQGLQFLIQYYNGEERAKGNILERFSAQQFPDLHSELNLSSLELGDSALYFCASSPLSGRAGGGELFFGEGSRLTVL.

The chain carries TRBV28 and TRBJ2-7; 7 bases map to TRBD1. After removal of 7 bases from V and 1 base from J, the junction contained 7 bases not matched to a gene. The germline V gene encodes CDR1 MDHEN and CDR2 SYDVKM. The CDR3 loop spans 14 amino acids. CDR3 protein: CASNSGTASYEQYF. CDR3 DNA: TGTGCCAGCAACTCCGGGACAGCTTCCTACGAGCAGTACTTC.

The chain employs TRBV6-5 and TRBJ1-6, with D uncertain. V was trimmed by 6 bases and J by 0 bases, leaving 9 bases between them. Germline V gives CDR1 MNHEY, CDR2 SVGAGI. This CDR3 region has 15 residues. The CDR3 reads CASRAPSSYNSPLHF. The DNA for the CDR3 is TGTGCCAGCAGGGCCCCCAGCTCCTATAATTCACCCCTCCACTTT.

V is TRBV7-3 and J is TRBJ1-1; 8 bases line up with TRBD1. Looked up from germline, CDR1 is SGHTA and CDR2 is FQGTGA. The CDR3 has 16 amino acids. V lost 6 bases, J lost 4 bases, and 13 bases stayed unmatched. As DNA, the CDR3 is TGTGCCAGCAGGGCCACAGGGGGTGGGACGGGCACTGAAGCTTTCTTT. Amino acid sequence: CASRATGGGTGTEAFF.

The chain links TRBV11-3 to TRBJ2-3; a possible D gene is TRBD1 (6 bases). Germline values: CDR1 SGHNT, CDR2 YENEEA. V dropped 1 base and J dropped 2 bases, with 13 bases sitting between them. The CDR3 has 16 amino acids. CDR3 protein: CASSLGGTTTTDTQYF. For the CDR3, the DNA is TGTGCCAGCAGCTTAGGGGGGACAACGACCACAGATACGCAGTATTTT.

The chain links TRBV29-1 to TRBJ2-3; TRBD2 is a possible D gene (5 bases). This CDR3 contains 14 residues. The V end was cut by 5 bases, the J end by 6 bases, with 18 bases between. The V gene's germline CDR1 is SQVTM and CDR2 ANQGSEA. CDR3 sequence: CSVQGLSRGDTQYF. CDR3 bases: TGCAGCGTTCAAGGACTCAGCCGAGGCGATACGCAGTATTTT.

V and J are TRBV28 and TRBJ2-1, with 8 bases that match TRBD2. The CDR3 has 15 amino acids. CDR1 is MDHEN, CDR2 SYDVKM, per germline. V lost 6 bases and J lost 0; bases outside the gene matches: 4. CDR3 DNA sequence: TGTGCCAGCAGGCTAGCGGGCTCCTCCTACAATGAGCAGTTCTTC. It is translated as CASRLAGSSYNEQFF.

The chain joins TRBV6-1 to TRBJ2-3, with D unclear. The germline CDR1 and CDR2 sequences are MNHNS and SASEGT. Trimming shortened V by 2 bases and J by 2 bases, and 8 bases separated the two germline ends. The CDR3 loop spans 14 amino acids. CDR3 nucleotides: TGTGCCAGCAGTGAACAGGTGTCCACAGATACGCAGTATTTT. The encoded protein is CASSEQVSTDTQYF.

The chain joins TRBV18 to TRBJ2-1; 11 bases are a match to TRBD2. The germline V gene encodes CDR1 KGHSH and CDR2 LQKENI. The CDR3 is 15 amino acids. V dropped 6 bases and J dropped 5; count of bases not matched to a gene: 6. This chain's CDR3 is CASSPGTSGNNEQFF. CDR3 nucleotide sequence: TGTGCCAGCTCCCCCGGGACTAGCGGTAACAATGAGCAGTTCTTC. Looking up the rest from reference TRBV18 and TRBJ2-1 gives the full variable domain: NAGVMQNPRHLVRRRGQEARLRCSPMKGHSHVYWYRQLPEEGLKFMVYLQKENIIDESGMPKERFSAEFPKEGPSILRIQQVVRGDSAAYFCASSPGTSGNNEQFFGPGTRLTVL.

V and J are TRBV7-9 and TRBJ1-1; D perhaps matches TRBD1 (6 bases). CDR3 length equals 13 residues. Germline V gene lookup returns CDR1 SEHNR and CDR2 FQNEAQ (reference sequence). V lost 5 bases and J 3 bases, leaving 10 bases between the germline ends. CDR3 loop: CASSGQGHTEAFF. CDR3 nucleotide sequence: TGTGCCAGCAGCGGGCAGGGGCACACTGAAGCTTTCTTT. Full variable domain (missing parts from reference TRBV7-9 and TRBJ1-1): DTGVSQNPRHKITKRGQNVTFRCDPISEHNRLYWYRQTLGQGPEFLTYFQNEAQLEKSRLLSDRFSAERPKGSFSTLEIQRTEQGDSAMYLCASSGQGHTEAFFGQGTRLTVV.